These 5 T cell receptor beta chains share one sample of origin, sequenced in a study of cytomegalovirus exposure and HLA in healthy donors (dated by TCRdb to 2016 to 2017). The protocol used for the library was the immunoSEQ multiplex PCR assay. A mixture of 60 forward primers for TCR Vbeta segments and 13 reverse primers for TCR Jbeta segments was used in the multiplex PCR. This is the immuneACCESS table as TCRdb keeps it, with only in-frame sequences that have V and J called. A part of the clones is gone; compared with another copy, unresolved V genes explain less than half, and the rest is unexplained. The table for this sample lists about 140,000 clones; 60% to 80% of them were counted only once. The ten largest clones add up to about 1% of the sample. The sample consisted of PBMCs. The receptor set was obtained from a man between 18 and 29 years old in good health and CMV-seronegative.

This sequence joins TRBV15 and TRBJ1-1, with D maybe TRBD1 (6 bases). The CDR3 covers 14 residues. Germline assignment: CDR1 LNHNV and CDR2 YYDKDF (reference sequence). V lost 3 bases to trimming and J lost 5 bases, with 13 bases between them. The CDR3 region has the DNA TGTGCCACCAGCAGGGGGGCGGGGGAAACTGAAGCTTTCTTT. Encoded protein: CATSRGAGETEAFF.

This sequence joins TRBV6-5 and TRBJ1-2, with D maybe TRBD1 (6 bases). The CDR3 extends over 13 amino acids. Germline V lookup: CDR1 MNHEY, CDR2 SVGAGI. Trimming stripped 7 bases from V and 7 bases from J, with 16 bases between. The CDR3 coding sequence is TGTGCCAGCACCGGCCGGGGGGCCGGTGGCTACACCTTC. Its translation: CASTGRGAGGYTF.

The rearrangement links TRBV19 to TRBJ1-1; D gene uncertain. This CDR3 has 12 amino acids. V gave up 3 bases and J gave up 8 bases, with 10 bases separating them. Germline loops: CDR1 LNHDA, CDR2 SQIVND (reference sequence). This chain's CDR3 is CASSIIPGEAFF. The CDR3 DNA reads as TGTGCCAGTAGTATTATACCCGGGGAAGCTTTCTTT.

The CDR3 DNA reads as TGTGCCAGCAGTTACTGGGGACAGGGCGGTGAAGCTTTCTTT. Amino acids: CASSYWGQGGEAFF. The chain recombines TRBV6-6 with TRBJ1-1; 9 positions agree with TRBD1. The germline V gene has CDR1 MNHNY and CDR2 SVGAGI (reference sequence). J was trimmed by 7 bases and V by 1 base; bases with no gene match: 4. CDR3 length equals 14 residues.

The chain carries TRBV30 and TRBJ1-2, with D uncertain. The CDR3 is 12 amino acids. Per germline, CDR1 GTSNPN and CDR2 SVGIG (reference sequence). The germline V and J ends were trimmed by 5 bases and 5 bases, with 12 bases remaining between them. For the CDR3, the DNA is TGTGCCTGGGTGGCAGGCTATTATGGCTACACCTTC. Residues: CAWVAGYYGYTF.